This TCR beta chain was captured by sequencing in a study of T cell clonality in common variable immunodeficiency. Study-level results: Common variable immunodeficiency TCR beta sequences reportedly had fewer deletions and N-nucleotide insertions. TCRbeta clonality was increased in CVID versus healthy controls.

The table lists this clone with a few counts. Its antigen is not known. Read sequence stops 3 residues before the CDR3 end, and the germline J gene provides the missing end. The V end was cut by 8 bases, the J end by 7 bases, with 17 bases between. The CDR3 consists of 13 residues. CVID and control samples used equivalent genomic DNA input. Sequencing was performed with immunoSEQ multiplex PCR; in TCRdb, only in-frame clones are kept and a portion is missing. The sample has around 30,000 clones, none seen only once. Each donor provided about 5 to 9 ml of heparinized whole blood. This sequence joins TRBV23-1 and TRBJ1-2, with D possibly TRBD1 on 5 matching bases. TRBV23-1 is designated an ORF whose function remains uncertain. This sequence originates from a human donor with common variable immunodeficiency. The specimen sequenced was peripheral blood mononuclear cells. CDR3 residues: CASLFAGRSGYTF. The sequenced part of the CDR3 DNA is TGCGCCAGCTTATTCGCGGGGCGTAGTGGC.